This T cell receptor (beta chain) was recorded in a study of blood T cell repertoires in COVID-19. The CDR3 spans 13 residues. The germline gives CDR1 SNHLY, CDR2 FYNNEI. The V end was cut by 4 bases, the J end by 7 bases, with 12 bases between. The sample holds one count of this clone. Sequencing was performed with immunoSEQ multiplex PCR; in TCRdb, only in-frame clones are kept and a portion is missing. Among approximately 89,000 clones listed, 90% to 95% were seen once. Source material: peripheral blood. This rearrangement joins TRBV2 to TRBJ2-3; tentative D call: TRBD2 (5 bases). This receptor was identified in a human donor with active COVID-19. The donor label of this sample is uncertain. CDR3 region: CASSAGMGNTQYF. As DNA, the CDR3 is TGTGCCAGCAGTGCCGGGATGGGGAATACGCAGTATTTT.